This TCR beta chain was profiled in a study of identical twins. With respect to this clonotype: The antigen is undetermined.

Study-wide findings and caveats: Abundant beta clonotypes from cord blood bore fewer insertions; memory repertoires lacked this pattern. Analyses of zero insertions could be partly confounded by invariant MAIT and iNKT cells.

A universal primer site arose from template switching, and cDNA bore unique molecular identifiers. TCRdb called the 5' RACE reads again in MiXCR, with one record for every CDR3 protein. The sample shows 230,000 or so distinct CDR3 sequences, about 8.5% of them seen only once. Germline V gives CDR1 SGHTA, CDR2 FQGNSA. V lost 1 base and J lost 2, with 15 bases in between. There are 16 residues in the CDR3. The data also belong to a second study, concerning yellow fever vaccine responses in identical twins.

The chain combines TRBV7-2 with TRBJ2-7; TRBD2 is a possible D gene (6 bases). The sequence was collected from a woman between 18 and 30 years old in good health. Input material: CD8+ T cells sorted from blood. The CDR3 DNA is TGTGCCAGCAGCTTAGGCGGAGCGGGCCTGACCTACGAGCAGTACTTC. Protein product: CASSLGGAGLTYEQYF.